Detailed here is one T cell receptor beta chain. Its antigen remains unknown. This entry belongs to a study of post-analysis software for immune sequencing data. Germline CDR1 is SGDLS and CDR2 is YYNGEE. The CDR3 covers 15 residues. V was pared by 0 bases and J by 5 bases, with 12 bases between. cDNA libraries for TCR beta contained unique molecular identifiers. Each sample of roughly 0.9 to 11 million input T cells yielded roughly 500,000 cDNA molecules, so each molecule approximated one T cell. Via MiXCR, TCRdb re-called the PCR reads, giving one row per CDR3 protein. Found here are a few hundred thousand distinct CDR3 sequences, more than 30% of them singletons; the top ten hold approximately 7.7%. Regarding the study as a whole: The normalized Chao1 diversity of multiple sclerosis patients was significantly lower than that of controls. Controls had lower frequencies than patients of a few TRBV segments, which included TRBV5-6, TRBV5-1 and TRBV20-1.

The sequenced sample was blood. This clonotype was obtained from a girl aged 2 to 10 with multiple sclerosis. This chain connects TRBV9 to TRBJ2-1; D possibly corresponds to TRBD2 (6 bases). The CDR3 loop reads CASSVGLEHHNEQFF. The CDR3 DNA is TGTGCCAGCAGCGTAGGACTAGAGCATCACAATGAGCAGTTCTTC.